This T cell receptor beta chain stems from a study of shared T cell receptors in the human thymus. V dropped 0 bases and J dropped 2; count of bases not matched to a gene: 3. CDR1 is SGHRS, CDR2 YFSETQ, per germline. CDR3 length: 15 residues. The data were produced by immunoSEQ multiplex PCR, yet TCRdb's version contains in-frame clones alone and is incomplete. The data show around 730,000 clones, 70% to 90% seen once. The same sample was also studied in work on human thymus T cells. That study reports: The study used thymus tissue resected during corrective heart surgery. Usage of V and J genes appeared biased in thymic and blood repertoires.

The rearrangement uses TRBV5-1 and TRBJ1-2; 8 nucleotides match TRBD1. Source material: thymocytes. This clonotype originated in a girl under three years old with a congenital heart defect. The CDR3 here is CASSLAGGPNYGYTF. The DNA for the CDR3 is TGCGCCAGCAGCTTGGCAGGGGGCCCGAACTATGGCTACACCTTC.